This paragraph covers one TCR beta chain sequence. Its antigen is undetermined. This sample is part of a study of cytomegalovirus exposure and HLA in healthy donors. Study overall: Later analysis reported that the roughly 120 validation repertoires shared the platform of the roughly 670 first-cohort repertoires. Whole-study findings and limits: Researchers counted 164 TCR beta chains as cytomegalovirus-associated.

TCRdb's table, derived via immunoSEQ multiplex PCR, lists solely in-frame clones and lacks some. The sample has about 220,000 clones; over 70% are singletons. What was sequenced was PBMCs. The sequence came from a woman younger than 45 in good health and CMV-seropositive.

The CDR3 loop is CASSTGLADTGELFF. CDR3 coding DNA: TGCGCCAGCAGCACGGGACTAGCGGACACCGGGGAGCTGTTTTTT. This sequence joins TRBV5-1 and TRBJ2-2, with 11 bases matching TRBD2. The V gene's germline CDR1 is SGHRS and CDR2 YFSETQ. The CDR3 sequence is 15 residues long. Trimming removed 4 bases from V and 3 bases from J; junction bases left unmatched: 2. The whole variable domain, filled in from reference TRBV5-1 and TRBJ2-2, reads KAGVTQTPRYLIKTRGQQVTLSCSPISGHRSVSWYQQTPGQGLQFLFEYFSETQRNKGNFPGRFSGRQFSNSRSEMNVSTLELGDSALYLCASSTGLADTGELFFGEGSRLTVL.